Listed below are T cell receptor beta chains from one sample, sequenced in a study of control samples from healthy donors and cancer patients. Produced via immunoSEQ multiplex PCR; TCRdb's table is partial and in-frame only. The sample holds more than 75,000 clones, roughly 80% seen once. Sequencing used PBMCs. The origin of the receptors is a man between 70 and 80 years old with lung cancer. CDR3s include the opening cysteine and the closing phenylalanine or tryptophan. The D gene is left open where the match is weak. A clone size is listed for some rows: how often the clone was seen (once, few, many), or a class if it is expanded.

V gene: TRBV19; clone size: few; D gene: .; J gene: TRBJ2-2; CDR3 protein: CASSPPSMGMGGELFF; CDR3 DNA: TGTGCCAGTAGTCCCCCCTCTATGGGGATGGGCGGGGAGCTGTTTTTT
V gene: TRBV2; clone size: .; D gene: .; J gene: TRBJ1-3; CDR3 protein: CASRAGLGGNTIYF; CDR3 DNA: TGTGCCAGCAGAGCAGGGTTGGGGGGAAACACCATATATTTT
V gene: TRBV6-2/TRBV6-3; clone size: .; D gene: .; J gene: TRBJ1-3; CDR3 protein: CASSYSNSGNTIYF; CDR3 DNA: TGTGCCAGCAGTTACTCGAATTCTGGAAACACCATATATTTT
V gene: TRBV3-1/TRBV3-2; clone size: .; D gene: .; J gene: TRBJ2-2; CDR3 protein: CASSQGGVNTGELFF; CDR3 DNA: TGTGCCAGCAGCCAAGGGGGGGTCAACACCGGGGAGCTGTTTTTT
V gene: TRBV25-1; clone size: .; D gene: TRBD1; J gene: TRBJ2-4; CDR3 protein: CASSDNRGISDIQYF; CDR3 DNA: TGTGCCAGCAGTGACAACAGGGGGATTTCGGACATTCAGTACTTC
V gene: TRBV6-5; clone size: .; D gene: .; J gene: TRBJ1-1; CDR3 protein: CASSYSKNTEAFF; CDR3 DNA: TGTGCCAGCAGTTACTCGAAGAACACTGAAGCTTTCTTT
V gene: TRBV30; clone size: .; D gene: .; J gene: TRBJ2-2; CDR3 protein: CACGQRQTGELFF; CDR3 DNA: TGTGCCTGTGGACAAAGGCAGACCGGGGAGCTGTTTTTT
V gene: TRBV6-2/TRBV6-3; clone size: .; D gene: .; J gene: TRBJ1-3; CDR3 protein: CASSYSGVGNTIYF; CDR3 DNA: TGTGCCAGCAGTTATTCAGGGGTCGGAAACACCATATATTTT
V gene: TRBV6-5; clone size: .; D gene: TRBD1; J gene: TRBJ2-7; CDR3 protein: CASTSDRGPDEQYF; CDR3 DNA: TGTGCCAGCACCTCGGACAGGGGACCCGACGAGCAGTACTTC
V gene: TRBV14; clone size: .; D gene: .; J gene: TRBJ1-4; CDR3 protein: CASSQDWGTANEKLFF; CDR3 DNA: TGTGCCAGCAGCCAAGACTGGGGCACGGCTAATGAAAAACTGTTTTTT
V gene: TRBV24-1; clone size: .; D gene: TRBD1; J gene: TRBJ2-3; CDR3 protein: CATSDPPQQGSTDTQYF; CDR3 DNA: TGTGCCACCAGTGACCCACCTCAACAGGGGTCCACAGATACGCAGTATTTT
V gene: TRBV10-3; clone size: once; D gene: .; J gene: TRBJ1-1; CDR3 protein: CAISESRAYTEAFF; CDR3 DNA: TGTGCCATCAGTGAGTCCCGAGCTTACACTGAAGCTTTCTTT
V gene: TRBV7-9; clone size: many; D gene: .; J gene: TRBJ1-1; CDR3 protein: CASSLVGEAFF; CDR3 DNA: TGTGCCAGCAGCTTAGTAGGGGAAGCTTTCTTT
V gene: TRBV7-2; clone size: .; D gene: .; J gene: TRBJ2-3; CDR3 protein: CASSQTETQYF; CDR3 DNA: TGTGCCAGCAGCCAGACAGAGACGCAGTATTTT
V gene: TRBV24-1; clone size: .; D gene: TRBD1; J gene: TRBJ2-5; CDR3 protein: CATSAPVGQGARETQYF; CDR3 DNA: TGTGCCACCAGTGCCCCCGTTGGACAGGGGGCGCGGGAGACCCAGTACTTC
V gene: TRBV27; clone size: .; D gene: .; J gene: TRBJ2-7; CDR3 protein: CASSLNRATEQYF; CDR3 DNA: TGTGCCAGCAGTTTAAACAGGGCGACCGAGCAGTACTTC
V gene: TRBV11-2; clone size: .; D gene: .; J gene: TRBJ2-7; CDR3 protein: CASSRPLGLQEQYF; CDR3 DNA: TGTGCCAGCAGCCGTCCGCTAGGACTTCAAGAGCAGTACTTC
V gene: TRBV14; clone size: .; D gene: TRBD2; J gene: TRBJ2-1; CDR3 protein: CASSQDKSGGAGNEQFF; CDR3 DNA: TGTGCCAGCAGCCAAGACAAGTCGGGGGGGGCCGGTAATGAGCAGTTCTTC
V gene: TRBV5-6; clone size: .; D gene: TRBD1; J gene: TRBJ1-6; CDR3 protein: CASSLEGQGNSPLHF; CDR3 DNA: TGTGCCAGCAGCTTAGAGGGACAGGGGAATTCACCCCTCCACTTT
V gene: TRBV9; clone size: once; D gene: TRBD2; J gene: TRBJ2-3; CDR3 protein: CASSAGGDGFTDTQYF; CDR3 DNA: TGTGCCAGCAGCGCGGGGGGGGACGGCTTCACAGATACGCAGTATTTT
V gene: TRBV5-1; clone size: once; D gene: .; J gene: TRBJ1-6; CDR3 protein: CASSLAGFNSPLHF; CDR3 DNA: TGCGCCAGCAGCTTGGCAGGGTTCAATTCACCCCTCCACTTT
V gene: TRBV18; clone size: .; D gene: .; J gene: TRBJ1-5; CDR3 protein: CASSPLGGQPQHF; CDR3 DNA: TGTGCCAGCTCTCCTCTCGGGGGTCAGCCCCAGCATTTT
V gene: TRBV6-6; clone size: .; D gene: .; J gene: TRBJ1-5; CDR3 protein: CASSYEGDLQPQHF; CDR3 DNA: TGTGCCAGCAGTTACGAGGGGGATCTTCAGCCCCAGCATTTT
V gene: TRBV30; clone size: .; D gene: .; J gene: TRBJ2-3; CDR3 protein: CAWSALADTQYF; CDR3 DNA: TGTGCCTGGAGCGCACTAGCAGATACGCAGTATTTT
V gene: TRBV4-2; clone size: .; D gene: .; J gene: TRBJ1-6; CDR3 protein: CASSQSPDTSSSYNSPLHF; CDR3 DNA: TGTGCCAGCAGCCAATCCCCGGACACGTCAAGCTCCTATAATTCACCCCTCCACTTT
V gene: TRBV30; clone size: once; D gene: TRBD2; J gene: TRBJ2-5; CDR3 protein: CAWSATSGSHETQYF; CDR3 DNA: TGTGCCTGGAGTGCGACTAGCGGTTCGCACGAGACCCAGTACTTC
V gene: TRBV2; clone size: .; D gene: .; J gene: TRBJ2-1; CDR3 protein: CASSGVAEQFF; CDR3 DNA: TGTGCCAGCAGCGGAGTGGCTGAGCAGTTCTTC
V gene: TRBV29-1; clone size: .; D gene: .; J gene: TRBJ2-7; CDR3 protein: CSVGGDSQLSYEQYF; CDR3 DNA: TGCAGCGTAGGGGGGGACAGCCAGTTGTCCTACGAGCAGTACTTC
V gene: TRBV2; clone size: .; D gene: TRBD2; J gene: TRBJ2-2; CDR3 protein: CASSPSGGAGTGELFF; CDR3 DNA: TGTGCCAGCAGTCCAAGCGGGGGGGCAGGGACCGGGGAGCTGTTTTTT
V gene: TRBV19; clone size: .; D gene: .; J gene: TRBJ2-7; CDR3 protein: CASSTSTASYEQYF; CDR3 DNA: TGTGCCAGTAGTACCTCGACAGCCTCCTACGAGCAGTACTTC
V gene: TRBV15; clone size: few; D gene: .; J gene: TRBJ1-1; CDR3 protein: CATSRGPGRNTEAFF; CDR3 DNA: TGTGCCACCAGCAGAGGCCCAGGGAGGAACACTGAAGCTTTCTTT
V gene: TRBV30; clone size: .; D gene: .; J gene: TRBJ1-1; CDR3 protein: CAWRRRPMDTEAFF; CDR3 DNA: TGTGCCTGGAGGCGGAGGCCTATGGACACTGAAGCTTTCTTT
V gene: TRBV5-1; clone size: once; D gene: TRBD1; J gene: TRBJ1-6; CDR3 protein: CASTLTGANSPLHF; CDR3 DNA: TGCGCCAGCACCTTGACAGGGGCCAATTCACCCCTCCACTTT
V gene: TRBV5-1; clone size: .; D gene: .; J gene: TRBJ1-3; CDR3 protein: CASSPGHSSSGNTIYF; CDR3 DNA: TGCGCCAGCAGCCCGGGACATTCTTCCTCGGGAAACACCATATATTTT
V gene: TRBV5-4; clone size: .; D gene: TRBD2; J gene: TRBJ2-7; CDR3 protein: CASSSPPGTSGGKSYEQYF; CDR3 DNA: TGTGCCAGCAGCTCCCCACCCGGGACTAGCGGGGGAAAATCCTACGAGCAGTACTTC
V gene: TRBV6-5; clone size: .; D gene: TRBD1; J gene: TRBJ1-1; CDR3 protein: CASRPSGGSEAFF; CDR3 DNA: TGTGCCAGCAGGCCTTCAGGGGGCTCTGAAGCTTTCTTT
V gene: TRBV2; clone size: .; D gene: .; J gene: TRBJ1-1; CDR3 protein: CASSETGNTEAFF; CDR3 DNA: TGTGCCAGCAGTGAAACGGGGAACACTGAAGCTTTCTTT